The present entry profiles one T cell receptor (beta chain) with its context. Its antigen is unknown. The sample originates from a study of CXCR3-negative and CXCR3-positive naive CD8 T cells. Study-level results: Naive cells positive for CXCR3 carried more hydrophobic TRB CDR3s than CXCR3-negative ones. CXCR3-negative and CXCR3-positive naive cells shared comparable TRBV-TRBJ usage, but memory cells did not.

Through 5' RACE with UMI labels, the TRB cDNA libraries were prepared. TCRdb reanalyzed the 5' RACE reads and collapses them to one entry per CDR3 protein, without DNA. Its clone listing holds fewer than 140,000 distinct CDR3 sequences. This CDR3 has 18 amino acids. Per germline, CDR1 SGHNT and CDR2 YENEEA. Sequenced material: naive CXCR3+ CD8+ T cells from blood. Subset in this sample: CD45RO-CCR7+CD27+CD95- naive CD8+ T cells expressing CXCR3 (TNR3+). The V call is TRBV11-3, the J call TRBJ2-2; with no DNA, the TCRdb D assignment of TRBD1 cannot be verified. The source is a human donor in good health. Some clones in this sample may be carry-over from other donors' samples. CDR3 region: CASSSLPGTGENTGELFF.